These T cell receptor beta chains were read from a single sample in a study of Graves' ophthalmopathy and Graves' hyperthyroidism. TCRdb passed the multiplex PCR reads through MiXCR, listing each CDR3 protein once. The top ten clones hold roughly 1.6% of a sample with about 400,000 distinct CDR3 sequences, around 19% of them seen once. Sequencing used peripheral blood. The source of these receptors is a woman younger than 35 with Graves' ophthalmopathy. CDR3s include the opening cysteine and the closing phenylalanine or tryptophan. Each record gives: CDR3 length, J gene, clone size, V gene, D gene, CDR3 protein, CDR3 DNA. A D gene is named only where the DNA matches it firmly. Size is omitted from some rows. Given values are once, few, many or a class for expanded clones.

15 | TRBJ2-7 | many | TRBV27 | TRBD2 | CASSAGAGVHFEQYF | TGTGCCAGTTCCGCTGGGGCGGGGGTCCATTTCGAGCAGTACTTC
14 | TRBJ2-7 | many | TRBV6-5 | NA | CASSYSEATYEQYF | TGTGCCAGCAGTTACTCGGAAGCGACCTACGAGCAGTACTTC
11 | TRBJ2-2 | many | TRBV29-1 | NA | CSVVDTGELFF | TGCAGCGTTGTTGACACCGGGGAGCTGTTTTTT
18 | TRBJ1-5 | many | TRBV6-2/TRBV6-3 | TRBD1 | CASSYPGQGPYSNQPQHF | TGTGCCAGCAGTTATCCGGGACAGGGGCCTTATAGCAATCAGCCCCAGCATTTT
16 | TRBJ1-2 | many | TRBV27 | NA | CASSLGLGRGDYGYTF | TGTGCCAGCAGTTTGGGCCTCGGCAGGGGTGACTATGGCTACACCTTC
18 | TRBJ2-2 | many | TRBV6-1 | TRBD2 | CASSEWGGGAANTGELFF | TGTGCCAGCAGTGAGTGGGGGGGAGGGGCCGCGAACACCGGGGAGCTGTTTTTT
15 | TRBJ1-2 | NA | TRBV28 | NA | CASSFRGVPYYGYTF | TGTGCCAGCAGTTTTCGGGGGGTCCCGTATTATGGCTACACCTTC
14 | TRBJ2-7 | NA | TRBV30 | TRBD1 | CAWAPDRGRYEQYF | TGTGCCTGGGCTCCGGACAGGGGGCGCTACGAGCAGTACTTC
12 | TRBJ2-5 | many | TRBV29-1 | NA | CSVHHNQETQYF | TGCAGCGTTCATCACAACCAAGAGACCCAGTACTTC
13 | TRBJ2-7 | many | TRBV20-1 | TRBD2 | CSARGAGVYEQYF | TGCAGTGCTAGAGGCGCGGGAGTCTACGAGCAGTACTTC
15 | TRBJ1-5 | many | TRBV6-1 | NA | CASSESGGVNQPQHF | TGTGCCAGCAGTGAATCGGGCGGGGTCAATCAGCCCCAGCATTTT
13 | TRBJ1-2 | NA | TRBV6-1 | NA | CASSDGRNYGYTF | TGTGCCAGCAGTGACGGACGGAATTATGGCTACACCTTC
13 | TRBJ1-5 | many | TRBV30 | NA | CAWSGGAGQPQHF | TGTGCCTGGAGTGGGGGCGCGGGTCAGCCCCAGCATTTT
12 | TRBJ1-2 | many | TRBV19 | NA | CASSILGGGYTF | TGTGCCAGTAGTATTCTGGGTGGAGGCTACACCTTC
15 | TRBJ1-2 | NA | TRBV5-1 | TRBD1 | CASSLWGQGADGYTF | TGCGCCAGCAGCTTGTGGGGACAGGGGGCAGATGGCTACACCTTC
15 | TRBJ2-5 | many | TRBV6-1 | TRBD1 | CASSEGDRVGETQYF | TGTGCCAGCAGTGAAGGGGACAGGGTAGGGGAGACCCAGTACTTC
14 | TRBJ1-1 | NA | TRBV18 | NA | CASSPDAGNTEAFF | TGTGCCAGCTCACCCGACGCGGGGAACACTGAAGCTTTCTTT
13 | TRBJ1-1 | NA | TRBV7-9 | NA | CASQGRLNTEAFF | TGTGCCAGCCAGGGGCGACTAAACACTGAAGCTTTCTTT
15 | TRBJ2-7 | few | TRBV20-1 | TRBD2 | CSARLTSGGSYEQYF | TGCAGTGCTCGTCTGACTAGCGGGGGCTCCTACGAGCAGTACTTC
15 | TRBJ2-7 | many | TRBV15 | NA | CATSRSMGSSYEQYF | TGTGCCACCAGCAGGTCTATGGGGAGCTCCTACGAGCAGTACTTC
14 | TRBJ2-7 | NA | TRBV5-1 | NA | CASSLVPGSYEQYF | TGCGCCAGCAGCTTGGTGCCGGGATCCTACGAGCAGTACTTC
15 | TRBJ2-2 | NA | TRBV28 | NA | CASSFRPLHTGELFF | TGTGCCAGCAGTTTCCGACCGTTACACACCGGGGAGCTGTTTTTT
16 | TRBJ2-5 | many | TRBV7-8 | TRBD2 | CASSPELAGVEETQYF | TGTGCCAGCAGCCCTGAACTAGCGGGAGTCGAAGAGACCCAGTACTTC